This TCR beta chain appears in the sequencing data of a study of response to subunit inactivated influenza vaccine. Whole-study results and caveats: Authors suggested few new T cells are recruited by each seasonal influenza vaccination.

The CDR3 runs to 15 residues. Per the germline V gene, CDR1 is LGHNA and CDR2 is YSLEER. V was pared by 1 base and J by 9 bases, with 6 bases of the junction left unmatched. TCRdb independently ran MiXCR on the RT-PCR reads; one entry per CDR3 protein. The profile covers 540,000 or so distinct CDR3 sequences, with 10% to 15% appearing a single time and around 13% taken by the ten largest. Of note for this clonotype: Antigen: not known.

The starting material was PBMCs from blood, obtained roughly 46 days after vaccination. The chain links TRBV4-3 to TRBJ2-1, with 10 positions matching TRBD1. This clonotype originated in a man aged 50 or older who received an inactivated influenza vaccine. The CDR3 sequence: CASSQAGTGVPEQFF. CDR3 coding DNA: TGCGCCAGCAGCCAAGCCGGGACAGGGGTCCCTGAGCAGTTCTTC.